Included here is one T cell receptor (beta chain) sequence, with context. The antigen remains undetermined. Treatment described: approximately 9-day PBMC culture with coronavirus spike peptide pools or control peptides (ViraFEST assay). Some 2.2 million PBMCs were grown per well alongside about 10 IU/ml IL-2 and about 9.5 ug/ml peptide pools. The study sequenced cultured CD4+ T cell DNA using the Oncomine TCR Beta short-read assay. TCRdb processed the PCR reads anew with MiXCR; each CDR3 protein has one entry. There are roughly 24,000 distinct CDR3 sequences in the sample; about 39% occur only once, and approximately 11% lies in the top ten. These data belong to a study of vaccination and CD4 T cells after COVID-19. Turning to the study itself: Two Hispanic individuals were among six male and four female convalescent patients.

The source is a human donor who had recovered from COVID-19. Sequencing was done on a sample of CD4+ T cells from blood, cultured in vitro.

The CDR3 here is CASSQEEAGYGYTF. In DNA form, the CDR3 reads TGTGCCAGCAGCCAAGAAGAGGCCGGCTATGGCTACACCTTC. This chain connects TRBV4-2 to TRBJ1-2; D is uncertain. The CDR3 is 14 residues long. V dropped 0 bases and J dropped 4 bases, with 9 bases sitting between them. The germline V gene encodes CDR1 LGHNA and CDR2 YNFKEQ.